Below are 27 T cell receptor beta chains sequenced from a single sample in a study of blood T cell repertoires in COVID-19. Sequencing was performed with immunoSEQ multiplex PCR; in TCRdb, only in-frame clones are kept and a portion is missing. The sample yields approximately 52,000 clones, approximately 89% seen once. The specimen was peripheral blood. The receptors derive from a man aged 50 to 59 with acute or convalescent COVID-19.

The chain combines TRBV19 with TRBJ1-5; 9 nucleotides match TRBD1. In germline, CDR1 is LNHDA, CDR2 SQIVND (reference sequence). The CDR3 has 16 amino acids. V lost 1 base, J lost 5 bases, and 6 bases stayed unmatched. The CDR3 DNA reads TGTGCCAGTAGTATAGCCCGGACAGGGGTGGATCAGCCCCAGCATTTT. This codes for CASSIARTGVDQPQHF.

Concerning this clone itself: Other DNA sequences from this sample encode an identical CDR3 as well. The V call is TRBV18, the J call TRBJ1-6, with TRBD1 identical over 7 bases. The CDR3 is 14 residues long. The trim removed 4 bases at V and 5 bases at J, leaving 2 bases unmatched. The germline V gene encodes CDR1 KGHSH and CDR2 LQKENI. The DNA of the CDR3 is TGTGCCAGCTCACGGGACAGAGATAATTCACCCCTCCACTTT. This gives the protein CASSRDRDNSPLHF. The full variable domain, completed using reference TRBV18 and TRBJ1-6, is NAGVMQNPRHLVRRRGQEARLRCSPMKGHSHVYWYRQLPEEGLKFMVYLQKENIIDESGMPKERFSAEFPKEGPSILRIQQVVRGDSAAYFCASSRDRDNSPLHFGNGTRLTVT.

This clone has a single count. This chain joins TRBV4-1 and TRBJ2-7, with D possibly TRBD1 on 6 matching bases. This CDR3 has 16 amino acids. The V gene lost 4 bases and the J gene lost 2 bases, with 18 bases spanning the gap. CDR1 is MGHRA and CDR2 is YSYEKL in the germline V gene. The CDR3: CASSRAEPTGAYEQYF. In nucleotides, the CDR3 is TGCGCCAGCAGCCGAGCAGAACCGACAGGTGCCTACGAGCAGTACTTC.

J is TRBJ2-1 and V is TRBV5-6; D may be TRBD2 (5 bases). The CDR3 contains 14 residues. V shed 3 bases and J shed 0 bases, with 7 bases lying between them. The V gene's germline CDR1 is SGHDT and CDR2 YYEEEE. This CDR3 is CASSSGSSYNEQFF. The DNA for the CDR3 is TGTGCCAGCAGCTCGGGGAGCTCCTACAATGAGCAGTTCTTC.

The chain couples TRBV5-1 to TRBJ2-7, with 9 bases that match TRBD2. Losses at the gene ends were 0 bases for V and 0 bases for J; bases not matched to a gene: 4. The CDR3 spans 16 residues. Germline lookup yields CDR1 SGHRS and CDR2 YFSETQ. The CDR3 DNA is TGCGCCAGCAGCTTGGCGGCTAGCGGGGACTCCTACGAGCAGTACTTC. Encoded protein: CASSLAASGDSYEQYF.

This clone was found a few times. The chain uses TRBV2 and TRBJ1-1, with 7 bases lining up with TRBD1. V gave up 10 bases and J gave up 1 base; unmatched junction bases: 6. Germline assignment: CDR1 SNHLY and CDR2 FYNNEI. This CDR3 region has 13 residues. The CDR3 sequence: CAKSGTENTEAFF. In DNA, the CDR3 is TGTGCCAAATCCGGGACAGAGAACACTGAAGCTTTCTTT. The full variable domain, with the rest looked up from reference TRBV2 and TRBJ1-1, is EPEVTQTPSHQVTQMGQEVILRCVPISNHLYFYWYRQILGQKVEFLVSFYNNEISEKSEIFDDQFSVERPDGSNFTLKIRSTKLEDSAMYFCAKSGTENTEAFFGQGTRLTVV.

The chain employs TRBV10-2 and TRBJ1-1; TRBD1 might be the D (5 bases). Germline V gene sequence: CDR1 WSHSY, CDR2 SAAADI. Trimming removed 8 bases at V and 0 bases at J, with 13 bases between. The CDR3 length is 14 residues. The CDR3 sequence is CASGIETVNTEAFF. CDR3 bases: TGCGCCAGCGGAATCGAGACAGTGAACACTGAAGCTTTCTTT.

CDR3 in DNA: TGTGCCATCCGGCGGGGCTTGGGGGAGACCCAGTACTTC. Amino acid sequence: CAIRRGLGETQYF. The rearrangement uses TRBV10-3 and TRBJ2-5; weak D call: TRBD2 (6 bases). This CDR3 has 13 residues. Germline values: CDR1 ENHRY, CDR2 SYGVKD. Trimming removed 8 bases at V and 5 bases at J, with 15 bases between.

The chain employs TRBV10-3 and TRBJ1-2, with 8 bases that match TRBD1. This CDR3 spans 11 amino acids. The V segment lost 9 bases and the J segment 7 bases; nucleotides outside the gene matches: 4. Germline V gene data show CDR1 as ENHRY and CDR2 as SYGVKD. CDR3 loop: CAIGQGSGYTF. CDR3 DNA: TGTGCCATTGGACAGGGTAGTGGCTACACCTTC.

DNA of the CDR3: TGTGCCAGCAGCCCCCCAACAGACAACTCTGGAAACACCATATATTTT. It encodes CASSPPTDNSGNTIYF. V gene TRBV6-6 combines with J gene TRBJ1-3; D is uncertain. Per germline, CDR1 MNHNY and CDR2 SVGAGI (reference sequence). The ends were cut back, 6 bases at V and 0 bases at J, with 15 bases in the middle. The CDR3 is 16 residues long.

V usage is TRBV7-2 and J usage is TRBJ1-6; perhaps TRBD1 as D (6 bases). This CDR3 is 16 amino acids long. Trimming removed 5 bases from V and 7 bases from J, with 18 bases in between. The germline gives CDR1 SGHTA, CDR2 FQGNSA. The CDR3 bases are TGTGCCAGCAGCCCGCGAACCAGGGGTCGAAATTCACCCCTCCACTTT. Its translation: CASSPRTRGRNSPLHF.

The V gene is TRBV10-3, the J gene TRBJ1-6, with D tentatively TRBD1 (5 bases). From germline, CDR1 is ENHRY and CDR2 SYGVKD. V was cut by 6 bases and J by 8 bases, with 8 bases left in between. This CDR3 contains 12 residues. The CDR3 region is CAISGGDSPLHF. The CDR3 coding sequence is TGTGCCATCAGCGGGGGGGATTCACCCCTCCACTTT.

The chain carries TRBV9 and TRBJ1-2; a possible D gene is TRBD1 (6 bases). The CDR3 totals 15 residues. Trimming pared 1 base from V and 4 bases from J, leaving 14 bases between. Germline V gene lookup returns CDR1 SGDLS and CDR2 YYNGEE. The CDR3 bases are TGTGCCAGCAGCGTAAGCACAGGGACGGTCTATGGCTACACCTTC. Protein sequence: CASSVSTGTVYGYTF. Full variable domain (missing parts from reference TRBV9 and TRBJ1-2): DSGVTQTPKHLITATGQRVTLRCSPRSGDLSVYWYQQSLDQGLQFLIQYYNGEERAKGNILERFSAQQFPDLHSELNLSSLELGDSALYFCASSVSTGTVYGYTFGSGTRLTVV.

The rearrangement joins TRBV28 to TRBJ2-3, with 12 bases that match TRBD2. Germline V gene sequence: CDR1 MDHEN, CDR2 SYDVKM. The ends lost 1 base at V and 4 bases at J; junction bases unmatched: 6. CDR3 length: 17 amino acids. In DNA form, the CDR3 reads TGTGCCAGCAGTTTATTGACTAGCGGGGGACCCTCAGATACGCAGTATTTT. Translated: CASSLLTSGGPSDTQYF.

This sequence joins TRBV5-6 and TRBJ2-7; 9 bases line up with TRBD1. Trimming cost V 4 bases and J 4 bases; bases outside gene matches: 9. This CDR3 has 15 residues. CDR1 and CDR2 from the germline V gene are SGHDT and YYEEEE. The CDR3 region has the DNA TGTGCCAGCAGCGGACCCGGGACAGGGATGTACGAGCAGTACTTC. Translation gives CASSGPGTGMYEQYF.

This chain connects TRBV29-1 to TRBJ1-2, with D maybe TRBD1 (5 bases). The germline V gene encodes CDR1 SQVTM and CDR2 ANQGSEA. CDR3 length: 15 residues. The V end lost 4 bases, the J end lost 2 bases, and 17 bases lay between the germline ends. CDR3 coding DNA: TGCAGCGTTGTTTCTTACGGGGGAGGGAACTATGGCTACACCTTC. This encodes CSVVSYGGGNYGYTF.

The chain employs TRBV5-1 and TRBJ1-2, with TRBD1 as a possible D gene (5 bases). Germline V gene data show CDR1 as SGHRS and CDR2 as YFSETQ. Trimming took 4 bases from V and 5 from J, leaving 18 bases between them. The CDR3 is 15 amino acids. CDR3 coding DNA: TGCGCCAGCAGCGCGGACGGGACTGTAATTTATGGCTACACCTTC. It specifies CASSADGTVIYGYTF.

The rearrangement links TRBV30 to TRBJ1-1; D is uncertain. V gave up 2 bases and J gave up 7 bases, with 11 bases separating them. The CDR3 spans 12 residues. CDR1 and CDR2 from the germline V gene are GTSNPN and SVGIG (reference sequence). DNA of the CDR3: TGTGCCTGGAGTCTCTTGGGAGATGAAGCTTTCTTT. Amino acid sequence: CAWSLLGDEAFF. The entire variable domain, with the rest obtained from reference TRBV30 and TRBJ1-1, is as follows: SQTIHQWPATLVQPVGSPLSLECTVEGTSNPNLYWYRQAAGRGLQLLFYSVGIGQISSEVPQNLSASRPQDRQFILSSKKLLLSDSGFYLCAWSLLGDEAFFGQGTRLTVV.

The chain uses TRBV7-2 and TRBJ1-1; 8 positions agree with TRBD1. Germline-derived CDR1 and CDR2 are SGHTA and FQGNSA. J lost 4 bases, V lost 5 bases, and 9 bases had no gene match. The CDR3 contains 15 residues. CDR3 residues: CASSEQQGVSTEAFF. CDR3 nucleotide sequence: TGTGCCAGCAGCGAACAACAGGGGGTTAGCACTGAAGCTTTCTTT.

The chain has TRBV2 and TRBJ2-7; 9 bases fit TRBD1. The CDR3 has 14 residues. CDR1 is SNHLY and CDR2 is FYNNEI in the germline V gene. V trimming: 6 bases; J trimming: 0 bases; junction bases outside the gene matches: 3. CDR3 amino acids: CASRLTGGSYEQYF. The CDR3 coding sequence is TGTGCCAGCAGGCTGACAGGGGGCTCCTACGAGCAGTACTTC. Combining the CDR3 with reference TRBV2 and TRBJ2-7 gives the whole variable domain EPEVTQTPSHQVTQMGQEVILRCVPISNHLYFYWYRQILGQKVEFLVSFYNNEISEKSEIFDDQFSVERPDGSNFTLKIRSTKLEDSAMYFCASRLTGGSYEQYFGPGTRLTVT.

The chain links TRBV10-1 to TRBJ2-2; the match to TRBD2 covers 9 bases. CDR3 length: 18 residues. The junction had 16 bases not matched to a gene; V was cut back by 5 bases and J by 6 bases. Germline CDR1 and CDR2: WNHNN and SYGVQD (reference sequence). The DNA for the CDR3 is TGCGCCAGCAGTTCGTGTAACTTTGGGACTAGCATCTCCGGGGAGCTGTTTTTT. It encodes CASSSCNFGTSISGELFF.

This rearrangement joins TRBV28 to TRBJ1-6; 9 bases fit TRBD1. Germline CDR1 reads MDHEN; CDR2 reads SYDVKM. The CDR3 has 13 amino acids. V lost 3 bases to trimming and J lost 9 bases; unmatched junction nucleotides: 0. CDR3 sequence reads: CASSLTGGSPLHF. Written as DNA, the CDR3 is TGTGCCAGCAGTTTGACAGGGGGTTCACCCCTCCACTTT.

This chain connects TRBV4-2 to TRBJ2-2; the D gene is possibly TRBD1 (5 bases). V lost 6 bases and J lost 1, with 12 bases in between. In germline, CDR1 is LGHNA, CDR2 YNFKEQ. This CDR3 contains 15 residues. This CDR3 reads CASSEMGQNTGELFF. CDR3 in DNA: TGTGCCAGCAGTGAGATGGGGCAGAACACCGGGGAGCTGTTTTTT.

This chain uses TRBV24-1 with TRBJ1-2, with a weak D call TRBD1 (6 bases). The CDR3 spans 15 residues. Germline loops: CDR1 KGHDR, CDR2 SFDVKD. V dropped 3 bases and J dropped 0 bases, with 10 bases sitting between them. As DNA, the CDR3 is TGTGCCACCAGTGATCCGGACAGACCTAACTATGGCTACACCTTC. Translation: CATSDPDRPNYGYTF.

The chain combines TRBV30 with TRBJ1-1; D is undetermined. This CDR3 contains 13 residues. Germline assignment: CDR1 GTSNPN and CDR2 SVGIG (reference sequence). The ends were cut back, 2 bases at V and 3 bases at J, with 10 bases in the middle. CDR3 residues: CAWSRQAHTEAFF. In DNA, the CDR3 is TGTGCCTGGAGTCGGCAGGCACACACTGAAGCTTTCTTT.

The CDR3 protein is CASSVGDRDSDTQYF. DNA of the CDR3: TGCGCCAGCAGCGTAGGGGACAGGGATTCAGATACGCAGTATTTT. The V call is TRBV5-1, the J call TRBJ2-3; 9 positions match TRBD1. This CDR3 region has 15 residues. CDR1 is SGHRS and CDR2 is YFSETQ in the germline V gene. V was pared by 4 bases and J by 4 bases, with 7 bases of the junction left unmatched.

The V gene is TRBV18, the J gene TRBJ2-7, with 7 bases fitting TRBD1. The junction had 10 bases not matched to a gene; V was cut back by 4 bases and J by 1 base. This CDR3 is built from 16 residues. Germline values: CDR1 KGHSH, CDR2 LQKENI. The CDR3 reads CASSLLDRDPSYEQYF. The CDR3 region has the DNA TGTGCCAGCTCACTTCTTGACAGGGACCCGTCCTACGAGCAGTACTTC.